This entry lists 31 T cell receptor beta chains sequenced from one sample in a study of blood T cell repertoires in COVID-19. Sequencing used immunoSEQ multiplex PCR; TCRdb keeps in-frame clones, though not all of them. This table holds 150,000 to 200,000 clones, over 75% found once. The sequenced sample was PBMCs or T cells enriched from blood (not recorded which). The receptors derive from a woman aged 18-29 years who had recovered from COVID-19.

This clone was seen once. The rearrangement links TRBV29-1 to TRBJ1-2; TRBD1 aligns across 8 bases. This CDR3 region has 13 residues. Germline CDR1 reads SQVTM; CDR2 reads ANQGSEA. The junction had 5 bases not matched to a gene; V was cut back by 3 bases and J by 5 bases. The CDR3 loop reads CSVEAGGQYGYTF. CDR3 coding DNA: TGCAGCGTTGAGGCAGGGGGCCAATATGGCTACACCTTC.

The genes are TRBV7-9 and TRBJ2-1; the match to TRBD2 covers 10 bases. V lost 2 bases to trimming and J lost 7 bases; unmatched junction nucleotides: 5. Looked up from germline, CDR1 is SEHNR and CDR2 is FQNEAQ (reference sequence). The CDR3 loop spans 15 amino acids. The CDR3 region has the DNA TGTGCCAGCAGCTTAAGCCTAGCGGGAGATAATGAGCAGTTCTTC. This sequence encodes CASSLSLAGDNEQFF.

The rearrangement joins TRBV5-6 to TRBJ2-2, with a possible D match to TRBD1 (6 bases). The ends were cut back, 5 bases at V and 0 bases at J, with 11 bases in the middle. The germline V gene has CDR1 SGHDT and CDR2 YYEEEE. This CDR3 comprises 15 residues. DNA for the CDR3: TGTGCCAGCAGAAAGCAGGGGACGAACACCGGGGAGCTGTTTTTT. Translated, it gives CASRKQGTNTGELFF.

The chain links TRBV18 to TRBJ1-6; maybe TRBD1 (5 bases). CDR3 length equals 16 residues. Germline CDR1 reads KGHSH; CDR2 reads LQKENI. V was pared by 2 bases and J by 7 bases, with 15 bases between. As DNA, the CDR3 is TGTGCCAGCTCACCAGAATCGGTGACAGTGAATTCACCCCTCCACTTT. It encodes CASSPESVTVNSPLHF.

The chain is built from TRBV9 and TRBJ2-3; TRBD2 matches 12 bases. The CDR3 has 16 residues. The germline V gene has CDR1 SGDLS and CDR2 YYNGEE. With 4 bases clipped from V and 2 bases from J, the junction kept 5 bases outside the gene matches. CDR3 coding DNA: TGTGCCAGCAGCCTTTGGACTAGCGGGAACACAGATACGCAGTATTTT. This sequence encodes CASSLWTSGNTDTQYF.

This chain uses TRBV29-1 with TRBJ2-2, with 10 bases aligning to TRBD1. The CDR3 loop spans 15 amino acids. The V segment lost 8 bases and the J segment 4 bases; nucleotides outside the gene matches: 10. The germline V gene has CDR1 SQVTM and CDR2 ANQGSEA. CDR3: CSTRTGGSSTGELFF. As DNA, the CDR3 is TGCAGCACAAGGACAGGGGGAAGCAGCACCGGGGAGCTGTTTTTT.

DNA of the CDR3: TGCGCCAGCAAACCCGGGACAGGGAATTACAATGAGCAGTTCTTC. Its translation: CASKPGTGNYNEQFF. The chain recombines TRBV10-1 with TRBJ2-1; 9 bases agree with TRBD1. Looked up from germline, CDR1 is WNHNN and CDR2 is SYGVQD (reference sequence). V lost 7 bases and J lost 4; bases outside the gene matches: 8. The CDR3 is made up of 15 amino acids.

This CDR3 is CATRTGVSYEQYF. The CDR3 nucleotides are TGTGCCACCCGGACAGGGGTCTCCTACGAGCAGTACTTC. The V gene is TRBV28, the J gene TRBJ2-7, with TRBD1 matching 9 bases. CDR3 length: 13 residues. In germline, CDR1 is MDHEN, CDR2 SYDVKM. V lost 10 bases, J lost 0 bases, and 4 bases stayed unmatched.

This chain connects TRBV5-8 to TRBJ2-7; D is perhaps TRBD2 (5 bases). This CDR3 region has 12 residues. With 3 bases removed from V and 9 bases from J, the gap between germline ends came to 13 bases. Per the germline V gene, CDR1 is SGHTS and CDR2 is YDEGEE. The CDR3 here is CASSWGVGGQYF. The DNA of the CDR3 is TGTGCCAGCAGCTGGGGTGTTGGAGGGCAGTACTTC.

This chain links TRBV29-1 with TRBJ2-3, with TRBD2 matching 11 bases. In germline, CDR1 is SQVTM, CDR2 ANQGSEA. V trimming: 8 bases; J trimming: 4 bases; junction bases outside the gene matches: 8. The CDR3 is 14 residues long. The CDR3 bases are TGCAGCTCGATAGCGGGGGGGCCTGCAGATACGCAGTATTTT. Protein product: CSSIAGGPADTQYF.

J is TRBJ2-3 and V is TRBV5-6, with TRBD2 matching 10 bases. CDR3 length equals 16 residues. CDR1 is SGHDT, CDR2 YYEEEE, per germline. The trim removed 2 bases at V and 3 bases at J, leaving 6 bases unmatched. CDR3 nucleotides: TGTGCCAGCAGCTTCCTAGCGGGAGTAAGTACAGATACGCAGTATTTT. Translating gives CASSFLAGVSTDTQYF.

The rearrangement joins TRBV3-1 (or the pseudogene TRBV3-2) to TRBJ2-7, with 10 nucleotides matching TRBD2. J was trimmed by 2 bases and V by 0 bases; bases with no gene match: 10. The CDR3 consists of 18 residues. CDR1 and CDR2 from the germline V gene are LGHDT and YNNKEL (reference sequence). The CDR3 loop is CASSQDPPSSGRAYEQYF. In DNA form, the CDR3 reads TGTGCCAGCAGCCAAGATCCCCCCTCCAGCGGGAGGGCCTACGAGCAGTACTTC.

This sequence joins TRBV7-3 and TRBJ2-2; D call uncertain. The CDR3 extends over 13 amino acids. Trimming left V 0 bases short and J 3 bases short, with 2 bases between. Germline loops: CDR1 SGHTA, CDR2 FQGTGA. For the CDR3, the DNA is TGTGCCAGCAGCTTAACCGACACCGGGGAGCTGTTTTTT. Translating it yields CASSLTDTGELFF.

V and J are TRBV5-6 and TRBJ2-1; no definite D call. Deletions cut 3 bases from V and 9 bases from J, with 7 bases between. The V gene's germline CDR1 is SGHDT and CDR2 YYEEEE. The CDR3 runs to 11 residues. The DNA of the CDR3 is TGTGCCAGCAGCTCCTCTTTTGAGCAGTTCTTC. Residues: CASSSSFEQFF.

The chain couples TRBV10-3 to TRBJ2-1; 11 bases map to TRBD2. J gave up 8 bases and V 7 bases, and 7 bases lay outside the gene matches. Germline loops: CDR1 ENHRY, CDR2 SYGVKD. CDR3 length: 14 residues. As DNA, the CDR3 is TGTGCCATCAAAGCGACTAGCGGGACCTATGAGCAGTTCTTC. The encoded protein is CAIKATSGTYEQFF.

The rearrangement joins TRBV4-3 to TRBJ2-7; tentative D call: TRBD1 (6 bases). V lost 1 base, J lost 6 bases, and 16 bases lay in between. This CDR3 comprises 15 residues. Germline assignment: CDR1 LGHNA and CDR2 YSLEER. This CDR3 is CASSQVGAPSGEQYF. DNA of the CDR3: TGCGCCAGCAGCCAAGTGGGGGCCCCGTCGGGCGAGCAGTACTTC.

V usage is TRBV19 and J usage is TRBJ1-5, with 9 nucleotides matching TRBD1. The CDR3 length is 17 residues. V lost 7 bases, J lost 3 bases, and 13 bases stayed unmatched. The germline CDR1 and CDR2 sequences are LNHDA and SQIVND (reference sequence). The DNA for the CDR3 is TGTGCCAGTAAGGACAGGGGATTATGGTCCCCCAATCAGCCCCAGCATTTT. Amino acids: CASKDRGLWSPNQPQHF.

This chain uses TRBV2 with TRBJ2-7; no definite D call. Germline CDR1 SNHLY, CDR2 FYNNEI. V lost 3 bases to trimming and J lost 3 bases, with 18 bases between them. This CDR3 has 16 residues. In DNA, the CDR3 is TGTGCCAGCAGTGAGGGCTCATCAGCCAATCACTACGAGCAGTACTTC. Residues: CASSEGSSANHYEQYF. Full variable domain (missing parts from reference TRBV2 and TRBJ2-7): EPEVTQTPSHQVTQMGQEVILRCVPISNHLYFYWYRQILGQKVEFLVSFYNNEISEKSEIFDDQFSVERPDGSNFTLKIRSTKLEDSAMYFCASSEGSSANHYEQYFGPGTRLTVT.

The chain's CDR3 is CASSPWGAFLSGNTIYF. Written as DNA, the CDR3 is TGTGCCAGCAGTCCCTGGGGAGCCTTCCTCTCTGGAAACACCATATATTTT. V is TRBV27 and J is TRBJ1-3; D is unresolved. This CDR3 region has 17 residues. The V gene lost 5 bases and the J gene lost 0 bases, with 17 bases spanning the gap. Germline lookup yields CDR1 MNHEY and CDR2 SMNVEV (reference sequence).

This clone was seen more than once but under ten times. This chain links TRBV7-9 with TRBJ1-4; D is unresolved. The CDR3 spans 14 residues. Trimming removed 1 base at V and 2 bases at J, with 5 bases between. CDR1 and CDR2 from the germline V gene are SEHNR and FQNEAQ (reference sequence). The CDR3 DNA is TGTGCCAGCAGCTTAGGAGGGACTAATGAAAAACTGTTTTTT. Translating gives CASSLGGTNEKLFF.

CDR3 amino acids: CASSYGQRKAFF. CDR3 sequence (DNA): TGTGCCAGCAGTTACGGACAGCGTAAGGCTTTCTTT. V usage is TRBV7-9 and J usage is TRBJ1-1, with D possibly TRBD1 on 6 matching bases. The V gene lost 6 bases and the J gene lost 11 bases, with 16 bases spanning the gap. The germline gives CDR1 SEHNR, CDR2 FQNEAQ (reference sequence). The CDR3 has 12 amino acids.

This sequence joins TRBV11-3 and TRBJ2-3; possible D gene TRBD2, 7 bases. Trimming pared 5 bases from V and 0 bases from J, leaving 15 bases between. The CDR3 has 16 residues. Germline V CDR1 and CDR2: SGHNT, YENEEA. CDR3 coding DNA: TGTGCCAGCAGCCCACAGGGAGGGATAAGCACAGATACGCAGTATTTT. This codes for CASSPQGGISTDTQYF.

This clone was observed once. The V gene is TRBV6-5, the J gene TRBJ2-7, with D possibly matching TRBD2 (5 bases). This CDR3 contains 14 residues. The V and J ends lost 8 bases and 2 bases respectively, with 16 bases between them. From germline, CDR1 is MNHEY and CDR2 SVGAGI. CDR3 residues: CASGGGGLTYEQYF. CDR3 in DNA: TGTGCCAGCGGAGGTGGCGGGCTTACCTACGAGCAGTACTTC.

The rearrangement uses TRBV5-1 and TRBJ1-5; D is unclear. V was trimmed by 7 bases and J by 4 bases, leaving 21 bases between them. This CDR3 is 16 amino acids long. Germline assignment: CDR1 SGHRS and CDR2 YFSETQ. As DNA, the CDR3 is TGCGCCAGCTCCGTCGGGGAAGGGTTAGGAAATCAGCCCCAGCATTTT. Protein product: CASSVGEGLGNQPQHF.

The chain joins TRBV19 to TRBJ1-3, with TRBD1 matching 9 bases. V dropped 5 bases and J dropped 0; count of bases not matched to a gene: 5. Germline V gene sequence: CDR1 LNHDA, CDR2 SQIVND (reference sequence). This CDR3 is built from 16 residues. The CDR3 sequence: CASSGGQGSSGNTIYF. The CDR3 DNA follows: TGTGCCAGTAGTGGGGGACAGGGAAGCTCTGGAAACACCATATATTTT.

The genes are TRBV27 and TRBJ2-7, with D possibly TRBD1 on 6 matching bases. Germline lookup yields CDR1 MNHEY and CDR2 SMNVEV (reference sequence). Trimming took 2 bases from V and 0 from J, leaving 11 bases between them. This CDR3 region has 15 residues. The CDR3 DNA follows: TGTGCCAGCAGTTTAAGGACAGCCTCCTCCTACGAGCAGTACTTC. Translating it yields CASSLRTASSYEQYF.

The chain links TRBV6-6 to TRBJ1-6, with D tentatively TRBD1 (6 bases). V lost 5 bases and J lost 2, with 16 bases in between. Germline V gene sequence: CDR1 MNHNY, CDR2 SVGAGI (reference sequence). CDR3 length equals 17 residues. The CDR3 DNA follows: TGTGCCAGCAGTCGAACCAGGGGAACGACCTATAATTCACCCCTCCACTTT. Translation: CASSRTRGTTYNSPLHF.

The CDR3 nucleotides read TGTGCCAGCAGCCCGCGACAGGGTACGGGAGGCTACACCTTC. Its translation: CASSPRQGTGGYTF. The rearrangement uses TRBV5-6 and TRBJ1-2, with 7 bases identical to TRBD1. V was clipped by 4 bases and J by 8 bases; unmatched bases: 11. CDR3 length: 14 amino acids. CDR1 and CDR2 (germline): SGHDT, YYEEEE. The full variable domain, rest sourced from reference TRBV5-6 and TRBJ1-2, is DAGVTQSPTHLIKTRGQQVTLRCSPKSGHDTVSWYQQALGQGPQFIFQYYEEEERQRGNFPDRFSGHQFPNYSSELNVNALLLGDSALYLCASSPRQGTGGYTFGSGTRLTVV.

The V and J genes are TRBV11-2 and TRBJ1-1, with D perhaps matching TRBD1 (6 bases). V was clipped by 1 base and J by 6 bases, with 12 bases between them. CDR1 and CDR2 (germline): SGHAT, FQNNGV. CDR3 length: 14 residues. Here the CDR3 reads CASSLGGQLPEAFF. DNA of the CDR3: TGTGCCAGCAGCTTAGGTGGACAGCTTCCTGAAGCTTTCTTT.

This rearrangement joins TRBV6-5 to TRBJ1-2, with D possibly matching TRBD1 (6 bases). Trimming stripped 9 bases from V and 3 bases from J, with 14 bases between. Germline V gene sequence: CDR1 MNHEY, CDR2 SVGAGI. The CDR3 is 13 residues long. The CDR3, as DNA: TGTGCCAGTCAGGGATACAGGGACTATGGCTACACCTTC. Translation gives CASQGYRDYGYTF.

In DNA form, the CDR3 reads TGTGCCATCAGTGAGAACAGCAAACTCTATGGCTACACCTTC. This gives the protein CAISENSKLYGYTF. V usage is TRBV10-3 and J usage is TRBJ1-2; D gene unclear. V lost 2 bases, J lost 4 bases, and 11 bases lay in between. This CDR3 is 14 amino acids long. The germline CDR1 and CDR2 sequences are ENHRY and SYGVKD.